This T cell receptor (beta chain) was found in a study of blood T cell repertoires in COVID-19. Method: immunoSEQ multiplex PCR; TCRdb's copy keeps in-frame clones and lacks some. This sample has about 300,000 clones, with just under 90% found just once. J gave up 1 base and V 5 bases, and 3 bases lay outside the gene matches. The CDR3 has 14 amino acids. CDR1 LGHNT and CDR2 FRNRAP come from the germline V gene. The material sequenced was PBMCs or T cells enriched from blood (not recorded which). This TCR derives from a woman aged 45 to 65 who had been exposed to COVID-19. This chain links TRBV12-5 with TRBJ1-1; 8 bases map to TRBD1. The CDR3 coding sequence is TGTGCTAGTGGTACTACAGGGGGGAACACTGAAGCTTTCTTT. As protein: CASGTTGGNTEAFF.